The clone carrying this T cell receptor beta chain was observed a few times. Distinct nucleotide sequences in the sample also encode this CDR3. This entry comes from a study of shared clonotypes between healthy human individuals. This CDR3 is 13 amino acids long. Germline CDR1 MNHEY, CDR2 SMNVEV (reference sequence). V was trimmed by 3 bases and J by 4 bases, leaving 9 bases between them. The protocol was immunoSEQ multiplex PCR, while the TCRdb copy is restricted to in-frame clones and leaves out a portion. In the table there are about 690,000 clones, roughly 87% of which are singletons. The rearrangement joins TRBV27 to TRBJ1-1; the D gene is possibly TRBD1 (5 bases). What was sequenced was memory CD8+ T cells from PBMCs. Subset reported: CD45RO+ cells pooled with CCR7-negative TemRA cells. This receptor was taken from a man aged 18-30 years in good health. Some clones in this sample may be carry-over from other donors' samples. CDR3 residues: CASSFGGSTEAFF. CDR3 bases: TGTGCCAGCAGTTTTGGGGGTAGCACTGAAGCTTTCTTT.